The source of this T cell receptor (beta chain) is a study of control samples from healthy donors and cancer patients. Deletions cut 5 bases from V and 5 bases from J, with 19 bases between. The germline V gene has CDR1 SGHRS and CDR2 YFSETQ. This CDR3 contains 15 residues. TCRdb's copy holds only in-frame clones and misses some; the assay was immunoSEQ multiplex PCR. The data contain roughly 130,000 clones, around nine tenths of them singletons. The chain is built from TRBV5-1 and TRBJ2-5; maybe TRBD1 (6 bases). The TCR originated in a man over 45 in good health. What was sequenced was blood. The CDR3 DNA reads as TGCGCCAGCAGACGAGCCACAGGGTTCGGGGAGACCCAGTACTTC. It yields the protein CASRRATGFGETQYF.